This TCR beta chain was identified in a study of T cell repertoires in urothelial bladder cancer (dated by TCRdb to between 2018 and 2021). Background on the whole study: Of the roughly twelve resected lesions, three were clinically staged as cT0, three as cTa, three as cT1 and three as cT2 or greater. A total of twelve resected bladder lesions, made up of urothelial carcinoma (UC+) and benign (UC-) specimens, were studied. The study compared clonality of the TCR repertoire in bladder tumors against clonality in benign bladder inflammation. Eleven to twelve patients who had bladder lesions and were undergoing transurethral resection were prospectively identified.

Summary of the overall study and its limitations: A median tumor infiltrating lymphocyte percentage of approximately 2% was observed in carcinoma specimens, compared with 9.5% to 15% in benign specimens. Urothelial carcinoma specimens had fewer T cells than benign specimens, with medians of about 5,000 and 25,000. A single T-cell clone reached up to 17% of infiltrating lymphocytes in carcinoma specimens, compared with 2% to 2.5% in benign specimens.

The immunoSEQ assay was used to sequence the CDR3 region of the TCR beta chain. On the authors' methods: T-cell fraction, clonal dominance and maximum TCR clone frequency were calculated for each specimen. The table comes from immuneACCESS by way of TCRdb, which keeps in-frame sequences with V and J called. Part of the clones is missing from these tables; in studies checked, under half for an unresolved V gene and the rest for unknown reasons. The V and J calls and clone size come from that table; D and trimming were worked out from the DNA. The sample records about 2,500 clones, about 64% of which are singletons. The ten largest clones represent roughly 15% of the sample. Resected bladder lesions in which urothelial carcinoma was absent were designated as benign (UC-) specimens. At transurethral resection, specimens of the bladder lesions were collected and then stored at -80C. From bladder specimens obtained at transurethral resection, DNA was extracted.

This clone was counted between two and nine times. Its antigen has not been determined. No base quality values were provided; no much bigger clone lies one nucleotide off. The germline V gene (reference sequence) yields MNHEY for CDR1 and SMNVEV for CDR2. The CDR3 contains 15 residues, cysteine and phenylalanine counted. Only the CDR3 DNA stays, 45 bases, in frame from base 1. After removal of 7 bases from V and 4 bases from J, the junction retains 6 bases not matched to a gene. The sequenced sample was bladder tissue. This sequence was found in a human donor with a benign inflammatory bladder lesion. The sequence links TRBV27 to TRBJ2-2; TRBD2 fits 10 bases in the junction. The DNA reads TGTGCCAGCAAAGCTAGCGGGAGTGCCACCGGGGAGCTGTTTTTT. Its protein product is CASKASGSATGELFF.